The 9 T cell receptor beta chains listed next were all sequenced from one sample in a study of T cell responses to AZD1222 COVID-19 vaccine. Sequenced by immunoSEQ multiplex PCR; TCRdb stores in-frame clones only, minus some. The profile shows over 110,000 clones, around 90% of them singletons. The specimen was peripheral blood, collected on day 0 of AZD1222 vaccination. The receptors derive from an adult in good health.

The chain links TRBV19 to TRBJ2-5; D possibly corresponds to TRBD2 (6 bases). This CDR3 region has 15 residues. In germline, CDR1 is LNHDA, CDR2 SQIVND (reference sequence). Deletions cut 4 bases from V and 5 bases from J, with 17 bases between. The CDR3 DNA sequence: TGTGCCAGTAGTAGCTCCCTGGGGGGTAGGGAGACCCAGTACTTC. It is translated as CASSSSLGGRETQYF.

This clone was detected only a few times. The chain recombines TRBV6-5 with TRBJ1-1, with 9 positions matching TRBD1. The ends lost 6 bases at V and 10 bases at J; junction bases unmatched: 12. This CDR3 contains 14 residues. Germline loops: CDR1 MNHEY, CDR2 SVGAGI. The CDR3 coding sequence is TGTGCCAGCAGCCAAACAGGGGGCGCGGGGGGAGCTTTCTTT. It codes for CASSQTGGAGGAFF.

The V gene is TRBV5-8, the J gene TRBJ2-5; maybe TRBD2 (6 bases). Germline V gene data show CDR1 as SGHTS and CDR2 as YDEGEE. This CDR3 comprises 15 residues. The V and J ends lost 0 bases and 1 base respectively, with 10 bases between them. The CDR3 nucleotides read TGTGCCAGCAGCTTGGAGGGGAGGAGCCAAGAGACCCAGTACTTC. Protein product: CASSLEGRSQETQYF.

This clone occurred once. The chain links TRBV3-1 (or the pseudogene TRBV3-2) to TRBJ2-3; D not resolved. The germline CDR1 and CDR2 sequences are LGHDT and YNNKEL (reference sequence). With 1 base removed from V and 5 bases from J, the gap between germline ends came to 13 bases. This CDR3 contains 15 residues. The CDR3 DNA reads as TGTGCCAGCAGCCAAGTTATCCCTTGGGGAGATACGCAGTATTTT. Amino acid sequence: CASSQVIPWGDTQYF.

J is TRBJ2-3 and V is TRBV9; 12 nucleotides align to TRBD2. The CDR3 length is 16 residues. Germline CDR1 SGDLS, CDR2 YYNGEE. Unmatched junction bases numbered 8, after V lost 4 bases and J lost 5 bases. This CDR3 reads CASSFRTSGMIDTQYF. CDR3 DNA: TGTGCCAGCAGCTTCCGGACTAGCGGGATGATAGATACGCAGTATTTT.

The CDR3 bases are TGTGCCAGCAGTCGGGATAGCAATCAGCCCCAGCATTTT. This encodes CASSRDSNQPQHF. This chain uses TRBV6-5 with TRBJ1-5; D remains ambiguous. V gave up 5 bases and J gave up 0 bases, with 5 bases separating them. The germline V gene encodes CDR1 MNHEY and CDR2 SVGAGI. The CDR3 runs 13 residues.

J is TRBJ1-1 and V is TRBV5-1; TRBD1 matches 7 bases. Trimming at V came to 2 bases and at J to 4 bases, leaving 11 bases not matched to a gene. Germline V gives CDR1 SGHRS, CDR2 YFSETQ. The CDR3 covers 16 residues. The chain's CDR3 is CASSLGPRQGITEAFF. The CDR3 region has the DNA TGCGCCAGCAGCTTAGGCCCGAGACAGGGTATCACTGAAGCTTTCTTT.

The chain uses TRBV2 and TRBJ1-2; D gene uncertain. Looked up from germline, CDR1 is SNHLY and CDR2 is FYNNEI. Trimming took off 6 bases at V and 0 bases at J, with 17 bases between the two ends. The CDR3 sequence is 16 residues long. CDR3: CASSRAGSSANYGYTF. The DNA of the CDR3 is TGTGCCAGCAGCCGCGCGGGTTCCTCAGCTAACTATGGCTACACCTTC.

The chain is built from TRBV6-5 and TRBJ2-7, with D perhaps matching TRBD1 or TRBD2 (5 bases each). Trimming shortened V by 2 bases and J by 5 bases, and 13 bases separated the two germline ends. The CDR3 is 14 residues long. CDR1 is MNHEY, CDR2 SVGAGI, per germline. In DNA, the CDR3 is TGTGCCAGCAGTTACGGGGGTTACAGGCACGAGCAGTACTTC. It encodes CASSYGGYRHEQYF.